The clone carrying this TCR beta chain occurred a few times. The sample belongs to a study of T cells in Graves' hyperthyroidism and ophthalmopathy. Looked up from germline, CDR1 is SGHRS and CDR2 is YFSETQ. The CDR3 has 14 residues. The germline V and J ends were trimmed by 0 bases and 6 bases, with 13 bases remaining between them. The investigators amplified TCR beta CDR3 regions from RNA transcripts. TCR CDR3 regions were first amplified by RT-PCR with HTBI primers. Each CDR3 protein is one row after TCRdb ran MiXCR on the multiplex PCR reads. The data show about 480,000 distinct CDR3 sequences, around 14% seen once.

The sequenced sample consisted of blood. The receptor was isolated from a young woman with Graves' hyperthyroidism. V and J are TRBV5-1 and TRBJ2-7; no definite D call. Here the CDR3 DNA reads TGCGCCAGCAGCTTGGGCATTGGGGTAGGCGAGCAGTACTTC. It codes for CASSLGIGVGEQYF.